This TCR beta chain was found in a study of cytomegalovirus exposure and HLA in healthy donors. Study at large: Unique TCRs from HLA-typed donors, around 79 million of them, were held in an early data release. Study-wide points: Certain indistinguishable V segments, among them TRBV6-2 and TRBV6-3, were excluded. Earlier analysis yielded a pattern in which most TCR beta V segments were productive about 90% or about 30% of the time. DRB1 showed the most TCR associations and HLA-C the fewest in a later analysis, as rates varied by HLA locus.

Trimming pared 5 bases from V and 6 bases from J, leaving 8 bases between. Germline V gene data show CDR1 as SGHAT and CDR2 as FQNNGV. CDR3 length equals 11 residues. 60 Vbeta and 13 Jbeta primers were used in PCR. This table comes from immunoSEQ multiplex PCR, and its TCRdb copy is limited to in-frame clones, with some not included. This sample has roughly 100,000 clones, with more than 80% found just once. For this clone: The antigen is not known.

The sample comprised PBMCs. This chain uses TRBV11-2 with TRBJ2-7; unclear D gene. The TCR originated in a young man in good health and CMV-seronegative. This CDR3 reads CASSLAGEQYF. CDR3 nucleotide sequence: TGTGCCAGCAGCCTCGCCGGCGAGCAGTACTTC.